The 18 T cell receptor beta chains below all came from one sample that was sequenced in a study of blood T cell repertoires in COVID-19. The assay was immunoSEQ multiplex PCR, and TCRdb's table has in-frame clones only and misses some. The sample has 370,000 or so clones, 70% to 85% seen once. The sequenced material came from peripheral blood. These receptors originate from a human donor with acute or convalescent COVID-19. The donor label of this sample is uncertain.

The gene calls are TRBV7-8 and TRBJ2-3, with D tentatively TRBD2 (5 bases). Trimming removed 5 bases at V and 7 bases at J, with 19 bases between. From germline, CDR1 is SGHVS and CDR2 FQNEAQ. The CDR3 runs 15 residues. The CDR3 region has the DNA TGTGCCAGCAGCCTCGACCAGCGGACCGTACATACGCAGTATTTT. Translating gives CASSLDQRTVHTQYF.

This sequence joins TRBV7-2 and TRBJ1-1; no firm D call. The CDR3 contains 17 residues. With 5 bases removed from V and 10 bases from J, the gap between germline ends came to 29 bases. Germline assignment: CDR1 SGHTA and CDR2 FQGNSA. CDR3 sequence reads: CASSPVGTDGGKAGAFF. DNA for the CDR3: TGTGCCAGCAGCCCCGTGGGCACGGACGGAGGCAAAGCGGGAGCTTTCTTT.

The CDR3 loop is CASSIVGVSTDTQYF. The CDR3 DNA follows: TGTGCCAGTAGTATAGTGGGCGTAAGCACAGATACGCAGTATTTT. V gene TRBV19 combines with J gene TRBJ2-3; D is ambiguous. The CDR3 is 15 amino acids. V lost 1 base to trimming and J lost 0 bases, with 8 bases between them. Germline lookup yields CDR1 LNHDA and CDR2 SQIVND (reference sequence).

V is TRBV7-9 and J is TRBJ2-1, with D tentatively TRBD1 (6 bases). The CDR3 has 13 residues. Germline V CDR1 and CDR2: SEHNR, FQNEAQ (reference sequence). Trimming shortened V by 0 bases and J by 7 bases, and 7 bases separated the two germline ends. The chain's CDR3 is CASSLADSNEQFF. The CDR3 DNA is TGTGCCAGCAGCTTAGCGGACAGTAATGAGCAGTTCTTC.

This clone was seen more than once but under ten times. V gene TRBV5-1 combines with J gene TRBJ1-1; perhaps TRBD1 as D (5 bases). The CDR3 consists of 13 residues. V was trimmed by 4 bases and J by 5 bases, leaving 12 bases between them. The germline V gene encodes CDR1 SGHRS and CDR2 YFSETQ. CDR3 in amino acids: CASSPTVATEAFF. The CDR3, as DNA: TGCGCCAGCAGCCCGACAGTCGCAACTGAAGCTTTCTTT. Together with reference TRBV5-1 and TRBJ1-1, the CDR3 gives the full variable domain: KAGVTQTPRYLIKTRGQQVTLSCSPISGHRSVSWYQQTPGQGLQFLFEYFSETQRNKGNFPGRFSGRQFSNSRSEMNVSTLELGDSALYLCASSPTVATEAFFGQGTRLTVV.

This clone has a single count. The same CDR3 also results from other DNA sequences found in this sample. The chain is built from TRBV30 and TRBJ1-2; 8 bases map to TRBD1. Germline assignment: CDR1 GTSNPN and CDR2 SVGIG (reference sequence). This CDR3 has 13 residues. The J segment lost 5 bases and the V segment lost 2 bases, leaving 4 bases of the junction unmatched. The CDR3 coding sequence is TGTGCCTGGAGTCGGGACAGGCCATATGGCTACACCTTC. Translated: CAWSRDRPYGYTF.

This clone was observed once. CDR3 loop: CASSIERAGANVLTF. The CDR3 DNA reads TGTGCCAGTAGTATAGAGAGGGCTGGGGCCAACGTCCTGACTTTC. V is TRBV19 and J is TRBJ2-6, with D possibly TRBD2 on 5 matching bases. Germline assignment: CDR1 LNHDA and CDR2 SQIVND (reference sequence). CDR3 length equals 15 residues. Trimming took off 0 bases at V and 2 bases at J, with 5 bases between the two ends.

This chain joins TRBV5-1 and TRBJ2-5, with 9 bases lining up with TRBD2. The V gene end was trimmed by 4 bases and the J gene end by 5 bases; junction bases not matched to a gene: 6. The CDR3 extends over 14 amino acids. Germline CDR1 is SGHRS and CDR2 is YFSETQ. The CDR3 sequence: CASSASGTKETQYF. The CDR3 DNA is TGCGCCAGCAGCGCTAGCGGGACGAAGGAGACCCAGTACTTC.

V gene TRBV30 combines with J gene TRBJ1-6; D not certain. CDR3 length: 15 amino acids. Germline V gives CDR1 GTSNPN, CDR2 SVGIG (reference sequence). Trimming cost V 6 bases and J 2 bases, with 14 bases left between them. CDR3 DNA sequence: TGTGCCTGTCAGTACGAGGCAGCCTATAATTCACCCCTCCACTTT. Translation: CACQYEAAYNSPLHF.

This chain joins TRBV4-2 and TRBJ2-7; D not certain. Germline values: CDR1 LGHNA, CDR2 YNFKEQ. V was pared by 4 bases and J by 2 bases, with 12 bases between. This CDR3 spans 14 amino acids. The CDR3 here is CASSPRGDTYEQYF. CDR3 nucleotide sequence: TGTGCCAGCAGCCCCCGTGGTGACACCTACGAGCAGTACTTC.

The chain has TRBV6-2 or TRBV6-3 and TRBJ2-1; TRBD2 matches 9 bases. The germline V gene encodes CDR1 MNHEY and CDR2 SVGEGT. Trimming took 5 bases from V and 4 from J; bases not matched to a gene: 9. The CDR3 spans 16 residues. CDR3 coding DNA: TGTGCCAGCAGTGAGGAAGCGGGGGGCTATTACAATGAGCAGTTCTTC. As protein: CASSEEAGGYYNEQFF.

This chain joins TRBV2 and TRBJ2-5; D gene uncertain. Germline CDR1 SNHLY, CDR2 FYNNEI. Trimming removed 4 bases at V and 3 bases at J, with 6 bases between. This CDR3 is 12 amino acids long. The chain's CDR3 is CASSGNKETQYF. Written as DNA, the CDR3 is TGTGCCAGCAGTGGTAACAAAGAGACCCAGTACTTC.

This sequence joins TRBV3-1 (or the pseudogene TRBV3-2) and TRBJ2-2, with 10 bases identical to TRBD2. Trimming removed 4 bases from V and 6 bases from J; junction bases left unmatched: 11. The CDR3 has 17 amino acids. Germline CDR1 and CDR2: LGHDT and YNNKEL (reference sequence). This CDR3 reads CASSRRGAGGGAGELFF. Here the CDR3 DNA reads TGTGCCAGCAGCCGACGCGGAGCGGGAGGGGGCGCCGGGGAGCTGTTTTTT.

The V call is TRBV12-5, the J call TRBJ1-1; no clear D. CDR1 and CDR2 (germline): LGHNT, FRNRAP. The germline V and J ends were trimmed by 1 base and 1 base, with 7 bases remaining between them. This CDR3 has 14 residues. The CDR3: CASGLAPQNTEAFF. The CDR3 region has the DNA TGTGCTAGTGGTTTGGCCCCCCAGAACACTGAAGCTTTCTTT.

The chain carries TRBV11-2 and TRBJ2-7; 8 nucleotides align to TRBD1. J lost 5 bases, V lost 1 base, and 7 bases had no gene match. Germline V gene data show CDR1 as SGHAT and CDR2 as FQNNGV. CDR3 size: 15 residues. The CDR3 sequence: CASSLGGTGTHEQYF. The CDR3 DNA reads TGTGCCAGCAGCTTAGGAGGGACAGGAACCCACGAGCAGTACTTC.

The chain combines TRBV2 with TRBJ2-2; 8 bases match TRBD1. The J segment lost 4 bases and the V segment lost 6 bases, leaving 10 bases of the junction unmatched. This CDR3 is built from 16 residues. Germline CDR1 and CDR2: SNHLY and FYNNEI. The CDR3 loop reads CASRGQGRLPTGELFF. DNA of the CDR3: TGTGCCAGCAGAGGACAGGGAAGACTGCCCACCGGGGAGCTGTTTTTT.

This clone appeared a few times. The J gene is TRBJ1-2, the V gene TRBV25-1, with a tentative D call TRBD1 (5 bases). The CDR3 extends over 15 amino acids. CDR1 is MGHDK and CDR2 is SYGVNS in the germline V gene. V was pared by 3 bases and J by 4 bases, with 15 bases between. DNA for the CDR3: TGTGCCAGCAGTGAGGCTGACAGCCTTCCCTATGGCTACACCTTC. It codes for CASSEADSLPYGYTF.

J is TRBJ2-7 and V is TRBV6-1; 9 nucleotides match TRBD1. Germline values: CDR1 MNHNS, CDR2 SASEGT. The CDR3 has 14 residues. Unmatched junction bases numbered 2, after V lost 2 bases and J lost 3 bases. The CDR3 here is CASSERDRDYEQYF. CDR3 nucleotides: TGTGCCAGCAGTGAAAGGGACAGGGACTACGAGCAGTACTTC.